The rows below give T cell receptor beta chains drawn from one sample of a study of T-cell reconstitution after alpha-beta-depleted transplantation in children. Using its own MiXCR run on the PCR reads, TCRdb lists one record per CDR3 protein. This table holds 300,000 to 400,000 distinct CDR3 sequences, roughly 25% found once. Here the sequenced sample was PBMCs, mostly from graft donor cells, taken 180 days after TCRalphabeta/CD19-depleted stem cell transplant. Receptor source: a male patient younger than 18 who had a stem cell transplant for acute lymphoblastic leukemia, so the T cells may come from the graft donor. The CDR3 runs from the conserved cysteine through the conserved F or W.

CDR3aa,v_gene,j_gene
CASSALTSVGELFF,TRBV5-1,TRBJ2-2
CASSVGPPSKTQYF,TRBV27,TRBJ2-5
CSVAFAANTGELFF,TRBV29-1,TRBJ2-2
CASSPGLTGDTQYF,TRBV18,TRBJ2-3
CSVVDPGMSSYEQYF,TRBV29-1,TRBJ2-7
CASSLGLQGKVTKNIQYF,TRBV27,TRBJ2-4
CATTTSGRVQETQYF,TRBV10-3,TRBJ2-5
CASSEYSEQYF,TRBV25-1,TRBJ2-7
CASSSGLTNEQFF,TRBV5-1,TRBJ2-1
CSAIRDDYEQYF,TRBV20-1,TRBJ2-7
CASSPSSGSSYEQYF,TRBV5-1,TRBJ2-7
CASSQVAGPAYNEQFF,TRBV4-1,TRBJ2-1
CASSPGATTNEKLFF,TRBV5-1,TRBJ1-4
CASSPPGGSYNEQFF,TRBV7-9,TRBJ2-1
CASSQGGTSGIPYNEQFF,TRBV3-1,TRBJ2-1
CASRSGLAGWDTQYF,TRBV5-6,TRBJ2-3
CASSQRGGGYEQYF,TRBV3-1,TRBJ2-7
CASSLGGVAGGYYNEQFF,TRBV5-1,TRBJ2-1
CASSPLAGGPNNEQFF,TRBV27,TRBJ2-1
CATSGVHRDRGNTGELFF,TRBV24-1,TRBJ2-2
CATSDLKAETRLRNEQFF,TRBV24-1,TRBJ2-1
CASSLATASGRAGELFF,TRBV5-1,TRBJ2-2
CASSLALGQGGNTIYF,TRBV7-9,TRBJ1-3
CSVTEYYEQYF,TRBV29-1,TRBJ2-7
CSARARRGAGAGEQYF,TRBV20-1,TRBJ2-7
CASSSRSSGRASYNEQFF,TRBV5-6,TRBJ2-1
CASSLGGTSGNNEQFF,TRBV7-9,TRBJ2-1
CASSLGPGEQYF,TRBV7-6,TRBJ2-7
CATSRGSGGATEAFF,TRBV15,TRBJ1-1
CASRDATGRDTQYF,TRBV2,TRBJ2-3
CASSLRLFRETQYF,TRBV7-6,TRBJ2-5
CASSDPGTSYEQYF,TRBV19,TRBJ2-7
CASSLFGRSYNEQFF,TRBV28,TRBJ2-1
CASTSRGREGIGELFF,TRBV27,TRBJ2-2
CASSLARRTGELFF,TRBV7-9,TRBJ2-2
CASSPETNPEQYF,TRBV18,TRBJ2-7
CASSLVTGLATNEKLFF,TRBV5-1,TRBJ1-4
CSASPHGQLRNIQYF,TRBV20-1,TRBJ2-4
CASSPFTDTQYF,TRBV7-2,TRBJ2-3
CASLDRGYGYTF,TRBV7-9,TRBJ1-2
CASSSVREIGENIQYF,TRBV7-9,TRBJ2-4
CASSLGSTSSSYEQYF,TRBV7-2,TRBJ2-7
CASSPPGGSNNEQFF,TRBV18,TRBJ2-1
CASVMGRYTDTQYF,TRBV12-5,TRBJ2-3
CASSLGLAESYEQYF,TRBV12-3/TRBV12-4,TRBJ2-7
CAISIIGDALYNEQFF,TRBV10-3,TRBJ2-1
CAISPPGAPVYEQYF,TRBV10-3,TRBJ2-7
CASSQDWKGAYEQYF,TRBV14,TRBJ2-7
CSAGRTAQETQYF,TRBV20-1,TRBJ2-5
CSVVREDYGYTF,TRBV29-1,TRBJ1-2
CASRAGISNTGELFF,TRBV7-2,TRBJ2-2
CASESGNTTDTQYF,TRBV10-3,TRBJ2-3